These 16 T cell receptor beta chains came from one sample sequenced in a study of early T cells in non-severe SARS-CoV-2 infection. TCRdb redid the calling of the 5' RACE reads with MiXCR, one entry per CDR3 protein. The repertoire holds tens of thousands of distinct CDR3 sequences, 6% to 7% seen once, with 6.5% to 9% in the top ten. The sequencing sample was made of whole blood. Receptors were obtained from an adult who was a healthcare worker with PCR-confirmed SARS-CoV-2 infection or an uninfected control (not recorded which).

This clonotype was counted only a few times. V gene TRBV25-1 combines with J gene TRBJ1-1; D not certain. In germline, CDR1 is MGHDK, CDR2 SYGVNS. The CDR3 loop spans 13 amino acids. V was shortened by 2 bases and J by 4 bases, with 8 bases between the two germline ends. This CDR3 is CASSEGRITEAFF. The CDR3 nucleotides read TGTGCCAGCAGTGAAGGTCGGATCACTGAAGCTTTCTTT. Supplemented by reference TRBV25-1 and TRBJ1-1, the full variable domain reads EADIYQTPRYLVIGTGKKITLECSQTMGHDKMYWYQQDPGMELHLIHYSYGVNSTEKGDLSSESTVSRIRTEHFPLTLESARPSHTSQYLCASSEGRITEAFFGQGTRLTVV.

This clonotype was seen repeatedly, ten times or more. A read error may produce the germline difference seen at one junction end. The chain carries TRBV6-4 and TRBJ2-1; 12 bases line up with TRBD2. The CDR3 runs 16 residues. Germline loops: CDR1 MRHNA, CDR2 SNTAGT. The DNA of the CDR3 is TGTGCCAGTAGTGTCTCTAGCGGGAGGGCCTCAGATGAGCAGTTCTTC. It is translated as CASSVSSGRASDEQFF.

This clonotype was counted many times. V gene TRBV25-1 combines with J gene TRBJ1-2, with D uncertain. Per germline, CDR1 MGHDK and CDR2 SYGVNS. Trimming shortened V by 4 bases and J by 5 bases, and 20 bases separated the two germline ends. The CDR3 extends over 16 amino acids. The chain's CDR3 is CASSGMTMTRSYGYTF. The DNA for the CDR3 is TGTGCCAGCAGTGGGATGACGATGACAAGAAGTTATGGCTACACCTTC.

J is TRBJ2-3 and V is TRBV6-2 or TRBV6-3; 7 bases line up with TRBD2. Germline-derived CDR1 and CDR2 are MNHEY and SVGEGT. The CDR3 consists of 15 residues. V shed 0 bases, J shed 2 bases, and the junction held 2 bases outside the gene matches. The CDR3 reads CASSYSSGNTDTQYF. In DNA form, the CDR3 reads TGTGCCAGCAGTTACTCAAGCGGGAACACAGATACGCAGTATTTT.

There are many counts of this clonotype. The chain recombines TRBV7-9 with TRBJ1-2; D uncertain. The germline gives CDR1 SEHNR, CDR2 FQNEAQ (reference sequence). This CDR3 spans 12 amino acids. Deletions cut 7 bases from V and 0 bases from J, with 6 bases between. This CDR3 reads CASTKTNYGYTF. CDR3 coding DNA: TGTGCCAGCACAAAGACTAACTATGGCTACACCTTC.

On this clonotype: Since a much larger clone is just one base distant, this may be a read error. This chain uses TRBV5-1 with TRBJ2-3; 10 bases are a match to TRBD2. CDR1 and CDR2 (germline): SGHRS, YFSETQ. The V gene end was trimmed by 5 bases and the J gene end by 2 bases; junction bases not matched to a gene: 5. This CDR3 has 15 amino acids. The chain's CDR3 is CASSRLAGDTDTQYF. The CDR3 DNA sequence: TGCGCCAGCAGTCGGCTAGCGGGGGACACAGATACGCAGTATTTT.

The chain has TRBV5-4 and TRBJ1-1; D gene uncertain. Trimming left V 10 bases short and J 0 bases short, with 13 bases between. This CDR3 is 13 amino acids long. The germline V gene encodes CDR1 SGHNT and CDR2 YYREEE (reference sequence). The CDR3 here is CAFCKELNTEAFF. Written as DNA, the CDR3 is TGTGCCTTCTGTAAGGAGCTGAACACTGAAGCTTTCTTT.

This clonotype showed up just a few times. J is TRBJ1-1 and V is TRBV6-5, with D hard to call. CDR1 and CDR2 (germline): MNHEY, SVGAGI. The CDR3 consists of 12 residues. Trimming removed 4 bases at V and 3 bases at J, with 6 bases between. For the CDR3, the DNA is TGTGCCAGCAGTTCCCGGGACACTGAAGCTTTCTTT. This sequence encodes CASSSRDTEAFF.

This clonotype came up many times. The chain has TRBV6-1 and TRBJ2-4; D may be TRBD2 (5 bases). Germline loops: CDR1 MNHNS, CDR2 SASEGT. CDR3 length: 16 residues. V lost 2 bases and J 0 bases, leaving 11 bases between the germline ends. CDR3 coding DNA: TGTGCCAGCAGTGAAATAGCAGGACTAGCCAAAAACATTCAGTACTTC. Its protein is CASSEIAGLAKNIQYF.

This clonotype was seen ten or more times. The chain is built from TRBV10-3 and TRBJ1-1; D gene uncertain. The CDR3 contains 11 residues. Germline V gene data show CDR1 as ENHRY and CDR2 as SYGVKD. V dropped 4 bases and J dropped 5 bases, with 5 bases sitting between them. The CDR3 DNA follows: TGTGCCATCAGTGGGGAGACTGAAGCTTTCTTT. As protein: CAISGETEAFF.

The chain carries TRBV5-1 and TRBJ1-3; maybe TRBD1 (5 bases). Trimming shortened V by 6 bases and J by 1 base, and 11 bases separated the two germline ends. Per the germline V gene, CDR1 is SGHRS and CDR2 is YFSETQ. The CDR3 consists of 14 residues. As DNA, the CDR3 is TGCGCCAGCAAACCGGGGGATTCTGGAAACACCATATATTTT. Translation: CASKPGDSGNTIYF.

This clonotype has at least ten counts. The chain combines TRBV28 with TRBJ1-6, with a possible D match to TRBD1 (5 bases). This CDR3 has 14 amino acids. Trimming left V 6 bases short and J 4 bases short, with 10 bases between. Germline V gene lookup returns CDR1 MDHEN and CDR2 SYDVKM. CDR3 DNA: TGTGCCAGCAGACAGGCCTTGTATAATTCACCCCTCCACTTT. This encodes CASRQALYNSPLHF.

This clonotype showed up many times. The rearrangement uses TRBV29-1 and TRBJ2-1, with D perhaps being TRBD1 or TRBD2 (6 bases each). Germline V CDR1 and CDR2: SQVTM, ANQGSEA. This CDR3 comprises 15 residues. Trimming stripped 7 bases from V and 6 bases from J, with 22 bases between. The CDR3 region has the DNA TGCAGCGGAGAGGGGGGCGGACAGCGGGTCAATGAGCAGTTCTTC. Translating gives CSGEGGGQRVNEQFF.

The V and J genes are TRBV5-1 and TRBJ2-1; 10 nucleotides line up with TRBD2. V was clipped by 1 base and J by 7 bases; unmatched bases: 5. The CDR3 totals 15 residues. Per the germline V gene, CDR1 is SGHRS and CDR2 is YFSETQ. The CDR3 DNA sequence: TGCGCCAGCAGCTTGCCCAGCGGGGGGGCTAATGAGCAGTTCTTC. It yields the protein CASSLPSGGANEQFF.

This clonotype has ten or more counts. The DNA of the CDR3 is TGCAGCGTTCTAGCGGGAACCTACGAGCAGTACTTC. As protein: CSVLAGTYEQYF. The rearrangement joins TRBV29-1 to TRBJ2-7; TRBD2 aligns across 9 bases. CDR3 length: 12 residues. In germline, CDR1 is SQVTM, CDR2 ANQGSEA. After removal of 5 bases from V and 2 bases from J, the junction contained 1 base not matched to a gene.

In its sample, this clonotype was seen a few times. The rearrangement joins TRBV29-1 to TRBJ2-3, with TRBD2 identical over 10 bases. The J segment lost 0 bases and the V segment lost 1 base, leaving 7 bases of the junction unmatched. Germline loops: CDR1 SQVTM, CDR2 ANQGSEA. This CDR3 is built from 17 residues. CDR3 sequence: CSVEGLAGDHSTDTQYF. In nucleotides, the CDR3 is TGCAGCGTTGAAGGTCTAGCGGGGGACCATAGCACAGATACGCAGTATTTT.